This is a list of T cell receptor beta chains from one sample in a study of cytomegalovirus exposure and HLA in healthy donors. Sequenced by immunoSEQ multiplex PCR; TCRdb stores in-frame clones only, minus some. This specimen shows 80,000 to 100,000 clones; the ten leading clones hold 3% to 4%. Sequencing used PBMCs. These receptors were obtained from a woman aged 30 to 39 in good health and CMV-seronegative. Each CDR3 is given with its conserved first and last residue. A D gene is named only where the DNA matches it firmly.

v_call	j_call	d_call	cdr3_aa	cdr3_nt
TRBV27	TRBJ2-7	TRBD1	CASSLGQGAYEQYF	TGTGCCAGCAGTTTAGGACAGGGGGCTTACGAGCAGTACTTC
TRBV4-1	TRBJ2-5	TRBD2	CASSQVFLAGEETQYF	TGCGCCAGCAGCCAAGTATTTCTAGCGGGGGAAGAGACCCAGTACTTC
TRBV12-5	TRBJ1-1	.	CASGFSGGEGAFF	TGTGCTAGTGGTTTCTCGGGGGGCGAGGGAGCTTTCTTT
TRBV19	TRBJ2-3	TRBD2	CASRRSGMSTDTQYF	TGTGCCAGTAGGCGCAGCGGGATGAGCACAGATACGCAGTATTTT
TRBV25-1	TRBJ2-7	.	CASTDEGRFYEQYF	TGTGCCAGCACCGACGAGGGGAGGTTCTACGAGCAGTACTTC
TRBV5-6	TRBJ2-3	TRBD1	CASSLLEGQAISTDTQYF	TGTGCCAGCAGCTTGTTAGAGGGACAGGCGATTAGCACAGATACGCAGTATTTT
TRBV5-4	TRBJ2-3	.	CASSILADSSTDTQYF	TGTGCCAGCAGTATACTAGCAGACTCTAGCACAGATACGCAGTATTTT
TRBV5-6	TRBJ2-1	.	CASSRALDRYSYNEQFF	TGTGCCAGCAGCCGCGCCCTCGACAGGTACTCCTACAATGAGCAGTTCTTC
TRBV5-6	TRBJ2-1	TRBD2	CASSLVMWRGSYNEQFF	TGTGCCAGCAGCCTGGTTATGTGGCGGGGGTCCTACAATGAGCAGTTCTTC
TRBV2	TRBJ2-7	TRBD1	CANGQVHEQYF	TGTGCCAATGGACAGGTTCACGAGCAGTACTTC
TRBV10-3	TRBJ1-2	TRBD1	CAISLTGGWGYTF	TGTGCCATCAGTTTGACAGGGGGCTGGGGCTACACCTTC
TRBV29-1	TRBJ2-7	TRBD2	CSVSSGRAYEQYF	TGCAGCGTGTCTAGCGGGAGGGCCTACGAGCAGTACTTC
TRBV10-1	TRBJ1-1	TRBD1	CASSETGGTEAFF	TGCGCCAGCAGTGAGACAGGGGGCACTGAAGCTTTCTTT